The clone carrying this TCR beta chain has just a few counts. The antigen remains unidentified. Data came from immunoSEQ multiplex PCR; TCRdb stores just in-frame clones and leaves some out. The sample lists roughly 5,100 clones, over 65% seen once, with approximately 14% in the top ten. The CDR3 is made up of 17 amino acids. The germline CDR1 and CDR2 sequences are KGHSH and LQKENI. V was shortened by 4 bases and J by 9 bases, with 24 bases between the two germline ends. This entry belongs to a study of coeliac disease. Study-level results: Only 1 of 6 controls, but about 50% of the 18 coeliac samples, showed published gliadin-specific TRB sequences.

This receptor was taken from a middle-aged woman. The material sequenced was lymphocytes from the gut lamina propria. The gene calls are TRBV18 and TRBJ2-2; D might be TRBD2 (5 bases). This chain's CDR3 is CASSLRARPGGDRELFF. Here the CDR3 DNA reads TGTGCCAGCTCACTCCGGGCTAGACCAGGAGGTGATCGGGAGCTGTTTTTT. The full variable domain, in which reference TRBV18 and TRBJ2-2 provide the parts outside the CDR3, is NAGVMQNPRHLVRRRGQEARLRCSPMKGHSHVYWYRQLPEEGLKFMVYLQKENIIDESGMPKERFSAEFPKEGPSILRIQQVVRGDSAAYFCASSLRARPGGDRELFFGEGSRLTVL.